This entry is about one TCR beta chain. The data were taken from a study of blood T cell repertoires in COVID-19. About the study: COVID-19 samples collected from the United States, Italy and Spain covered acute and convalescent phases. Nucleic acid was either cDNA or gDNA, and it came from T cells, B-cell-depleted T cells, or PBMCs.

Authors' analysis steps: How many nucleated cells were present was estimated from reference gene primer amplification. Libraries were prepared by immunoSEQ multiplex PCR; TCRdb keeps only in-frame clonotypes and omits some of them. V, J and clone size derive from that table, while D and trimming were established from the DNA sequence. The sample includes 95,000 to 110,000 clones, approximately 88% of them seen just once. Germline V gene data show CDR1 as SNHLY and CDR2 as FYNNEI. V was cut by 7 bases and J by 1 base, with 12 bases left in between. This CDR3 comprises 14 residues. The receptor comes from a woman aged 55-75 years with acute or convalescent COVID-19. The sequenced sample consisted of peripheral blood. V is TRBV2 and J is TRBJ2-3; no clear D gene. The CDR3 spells CASKLLEGTDTQYF. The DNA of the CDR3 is TGTGCCAGCAAGTTGTTAGAGGGCACAGATACGCAGTATTTT.